This entry describes one TCR beta chain. The libraries were made with immunoSEQ v3. Each library reached some 2.1 million read pairs, or roughly 5-6.5 million at deep level. The method was immunoSEQ multiplex PCR; TCRdb's version includes in-frame clones alone and lacks a portion of them. The sample holds approximately 60,000 clones, roughly four fifths seen once. These data originate in a study of TIL therapy for anti-PD-1-resistant metastatic lung cancer. Study details: Tumors were harvested before any PD-1/PD-L1 blockade. A handful of tumors were EGFR-mutant and two were ALK-rearranged. Median tumor mutation burden was around 1.6 mutations per megabase.

Time point given: pre-treatment sample, taken before nivolumab and TIL therapy. CDR1 KGHSH and CDR2 LQKENI come from the germline V gene. The CDR3 has 17 residues. V was cut by 1 base and J by 3 bases, with 19 bases left in between. The specimen was blood, collected at baseline. This chain uses TRBV18 with TRBJ2-7, with D perhaps matching TRBD2 (6 bases). The origin of this receptor is a person aged 25-79 years with non-small cell lung cancer. CDR3: CASSPRGGTRGVYEQYF. The CDR3 DNA sequence: TGTGCCAGCTCACCACGGGGTGGCACCCGCGGGGTCTACGAGCAGTACTTC.